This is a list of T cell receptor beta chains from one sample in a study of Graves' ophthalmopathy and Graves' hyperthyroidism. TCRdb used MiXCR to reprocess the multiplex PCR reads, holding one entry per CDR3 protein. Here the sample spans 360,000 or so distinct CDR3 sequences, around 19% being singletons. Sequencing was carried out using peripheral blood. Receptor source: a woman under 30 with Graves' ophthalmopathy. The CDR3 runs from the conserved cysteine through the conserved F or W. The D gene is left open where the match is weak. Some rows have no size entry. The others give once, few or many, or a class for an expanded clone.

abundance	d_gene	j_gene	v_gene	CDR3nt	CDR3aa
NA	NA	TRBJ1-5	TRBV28	TGTGCCAGCAGGGACAGCCTTAATCAGCCCCAGCATTTT	CASRDSLNQPQHF
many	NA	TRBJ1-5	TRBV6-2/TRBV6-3	TGTGCCAGCAAAGAGGGGAGCAATCAGCCCCAGCATTTT	CASKEGSNQPQHF
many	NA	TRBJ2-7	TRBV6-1	TGTGCCAGCAGTGAGCAGGGGACCTACGAGCAGTACTTC	CASSEQGTYEQYF
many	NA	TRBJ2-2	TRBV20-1	TGCAGTGCACTTACAGGGGCGTGGAGGGTCGGGGAGCTGTTTTTT	CSALTGAWRVGELFF
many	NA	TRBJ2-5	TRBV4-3	TGCGCCAGCAGCCAAGAAGGAAATGGAGAGACCCAGTACTTC	CASSQEGNGETQYF
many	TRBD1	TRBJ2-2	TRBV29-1	TGCAGCGCCTTACAGGGGGCGAACACCGGGGAGCTGTTTTTT	CSALQGANTGELFF
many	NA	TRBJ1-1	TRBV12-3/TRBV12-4	TGTGCCAGTTCCAGGGATTCAAACACTGAAGCTTTCTTT	CASSRDSNTEAFF
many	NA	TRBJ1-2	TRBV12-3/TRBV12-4	TGTGCCAGCAGTTTAATGGATCGGCCGTTCTATGGCTACACCTTC	CASSLMDRPFYGYTF
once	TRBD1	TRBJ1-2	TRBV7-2	TGTGCCAGCAGCCCCCAGGGACAGGGATCGGACTACACCTTC	CASSPQGQGSDYTF
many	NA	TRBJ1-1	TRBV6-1	TGTGCCAGCAGTCCTGGAGGAGGGCCGACTGAAGCTTTCTTT	CASSPGGGPTEAFF
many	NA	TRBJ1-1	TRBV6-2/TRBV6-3	TGTGCCAGCAGTTACAACTCCGGAACTGAAGCTTTCTTT	CASSYNSGTEAFF
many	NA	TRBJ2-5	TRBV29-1	TGCAGCGTTGAAGGGTTCCAAGAGACCCAGTACTTC	CSVEGFQETQYF
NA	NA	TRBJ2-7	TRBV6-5	TGTGCCAGCAGTTACAGGGCCTTGGACGAGCAGTACTTC	CASSYRALDEQYF
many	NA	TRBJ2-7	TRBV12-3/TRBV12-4	TGTGCCAGCAGTTTAACTAGGATCTACGAGCAGTACTTC	CASSLTRIYEQYF
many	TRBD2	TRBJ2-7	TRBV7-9	TGTGCCAGCCGAACAACGGCTAGCGGGAGTGGCGAGCAGTACTTC	CASRTTASGSGEQYF
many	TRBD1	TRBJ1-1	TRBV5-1	TGTGCCAGCAGCCTCAGGGGGAGTACTGAAGCTTTCTTT	CASSLRGSTEAFF
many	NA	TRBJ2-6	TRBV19	TGTGCCAGTACCGTACAGGGATCTGGGGCCAACGTCCTGACTTTC	CASTVQGSGANVLTF
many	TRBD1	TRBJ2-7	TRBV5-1	TGCGCCAGCAGCAGAACCCGGGACAGGGGGTGGAACGAGCAGTACTTC	CASSRTRDRGWNEQYF
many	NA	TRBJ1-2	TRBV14	TGTGCCAGCAGCCAAATAACGGGGTCCAACTATGGCTACACCTTC	CASSQITGSNYGYTF
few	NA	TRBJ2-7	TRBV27	TGTGCCAGCAGTCAGGTCCGGGAAGCCTACGAGCAGTACTTC	CASSQVREAYEQYF
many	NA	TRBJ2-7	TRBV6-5	TGTGCCAGCAGTTACTCGTGGGACACCGCTGGAGAGCAGTACTTC	CASSYSWDTAGEQYF
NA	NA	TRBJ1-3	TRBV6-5	TGTGCCAGCAGTACTTACGCGGGACGTTCTGGAAACACCATATATTTT	CASSTYAGRSGNTIYF
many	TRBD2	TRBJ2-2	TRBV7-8	TGTGCCAGCAGCGCGGGACTAGCGGGAGAAGTTACCGGGGAGCTGTTTTTT	CASSAGLAGEVTGELFF
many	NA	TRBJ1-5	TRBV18	TGTGCCAGCTCACCACAACAGGAGAATCAGCCCCAGCATTTT	CASSPQQENQPQHF
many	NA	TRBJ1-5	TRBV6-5	TGTGCCAGCAGCTACCCGGGGGCCCGGGGCAATCAGCCCCAGCATTTT	CASSYPGARGNQPQHF
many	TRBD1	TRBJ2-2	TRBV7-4	TGTGCCAGCAGCTTAGAAGCCCAGACAGGGGGCATCGGGGAGCTGTTTTTT	CASSLEAQTGGIGELFF
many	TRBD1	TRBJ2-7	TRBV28	TGTGCCAGCAGTTTGGACAGGGGGAGCCCTATGTCCGAGCAGTACTTC	CASSLDRGSPMSEQYF
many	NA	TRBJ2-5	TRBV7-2	TGTGCCAGCAGCCCCAGACCGCTAGGGGGCCAAGAGACCCAGTACTTC	CASSPRPLGGQETQYF
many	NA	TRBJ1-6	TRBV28	TGTGCCAGCAGTTTCAGGTTCAATTCACCCCTCCACTTT	CASSFRFNSPLHF
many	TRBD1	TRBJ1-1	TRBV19	TGTGCCAGTAGTTGGCCGGGACAGGGGAACACTGAAGCTTTCTTT	CASSWPGQGNTEAFF
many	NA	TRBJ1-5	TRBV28	TGTGCCAGCAGCCAAGGCATGCCCCAGCATTTT	CASSQGMPQHF
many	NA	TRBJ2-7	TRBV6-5	TGTGCCAGCAGTTGGGCTAGCGACTCCTACGAGCAGTACTTC	CASSWASDSYEQYF
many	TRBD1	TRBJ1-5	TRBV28	TGTGCCAGCAGCCGCCCCGGACAGGGGGCGACTCAGCCCCAGCATTTT	CASSRPGQGATQPQHF
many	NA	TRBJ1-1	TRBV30	TGTGCCTGGGGGCAGGGTGAAGCTTTCTTT	CAWGQGEAFF
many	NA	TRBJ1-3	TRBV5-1	TGCGCCAGCAGCTTGGTAGCAGGGGAAGGAAACACCATATATTTT	CASSLVAGEGNTIYF
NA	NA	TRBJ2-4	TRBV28	TGTGCCAGCTCCCGGGCGGACATTCAGTACTTC	CASSRADIQYF
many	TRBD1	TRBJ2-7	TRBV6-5	TGTGCCAGCGGGGACAGGGGGTTTGAAGAGCAGTACTTC	CASGDRGFEEQYF
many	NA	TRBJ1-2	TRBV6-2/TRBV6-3	TGTGCCAGCAGTTACCGGGCTGTAAACTATGGCTACACCTTC	CASSYRAVNYGYTF
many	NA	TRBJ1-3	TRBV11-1	TGTGCCAGCAGCTTAGGTCAAGGACACAACTCTGGAAACACCATATATTTT	CASSLGQGHNSGNTIYF
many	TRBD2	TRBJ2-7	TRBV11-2	TGTGCCAGCAGCTACCAGGGACTAGCGGGAGGGCTCCCCCACGAGCAGTACTTC	CASSYQGLAGGLPHEQYF
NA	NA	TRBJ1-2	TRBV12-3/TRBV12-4	TGTGCCAGCAGTTTTAATCCGAAAAACTATGGCTACACCTTC	CASSFNPKNYGYTF
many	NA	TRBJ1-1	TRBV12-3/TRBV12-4	TGTGCCAGCGGACGAGGCGGGGGAACTGAAGCTTTCTTT	CASGRGGGTEAFF
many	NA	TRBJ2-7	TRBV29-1	TGCAGCGTTGAAGATCCTGCGGTTGGTACAGGGAACTACGAGCAGTACTTC	CSVEDPAVGTGNYEQYF
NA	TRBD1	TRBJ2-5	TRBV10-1	TGCGCCAGCAGTGGGGACAGGGGTCCAGAGACCCAGTACTTC	CASSGDRGPETQYF
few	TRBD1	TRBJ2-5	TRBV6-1	TGTGCCAGCAGTCCCGACAGGGTAGGGACCCAGTACTTC	CASSPDRVGTQYF
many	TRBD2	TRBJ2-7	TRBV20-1	TGCAGTGCTACCGGGTCTAGCGGGCTCTACGAGCAGTACTTC	CSATGSSGLYEQYF
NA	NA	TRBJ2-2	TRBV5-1	TGCGCCAGCAGCCCTTTCGGCGGGACGGCGAACACCGGGGAGCTGTTTTTT	CASSPFGGTANTGELFF
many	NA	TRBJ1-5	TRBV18	TGTGCCAGCCGAAGCCAACCTGGCTTCAATCAGCCCCAGCATTTT	CASRSQPGFNQPQHF
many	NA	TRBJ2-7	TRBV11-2	TGTGCCAGCACCCTCGCGCCAGGGGTGGGCGAGCAGTACTTC	CASTLAPGVGEQYF
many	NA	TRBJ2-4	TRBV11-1	TGTGCCAGCAGATCAGACGGTTACATTCAGTACTTC	CASRSDGYIQYF
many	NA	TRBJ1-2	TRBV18	TGTGCCAGCTCATCGGGCCCGGACAATCCCTATGGCTACACCTTC	CASSSGPDNPYGYTF
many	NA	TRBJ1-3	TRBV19	TGTGCCAGTGGTGGATTATCTGGAAACACCATATATTTT	CASGGLSGNTIYF